Following are 10 T cell receptor beta chains from one sample sequenced in a study of sequential checkpoint blockade in melanoma. Method: immunoSEQ multiplex PCR; TCRdb's copy keeps in-frame clones and lacks some. The sample carries 15,000 or so clones, 60% to 70% recorded once. Stated treatment: randomized to nivolumab then ipilimumab (arm A) or the reverse (arm B). Sequenced here: CD8+ T cells sorted from blood (inferred from file names), sampled from a patient given nivolumab and ipilimumab in sequence. The receptors originated from a human donor with melanoma.

The rearrangement joins TRBV7-3 to TRBJ2-1; TRBD2 aligns across 8 bases. Germline values: CDR1 SGHTA, CDR2 FQGTGA. Trimming cost V 5 bases and J 15 bases; bases outside gene matches: 27. The CDR3 totals 18 residues. CDR3 sequence: CASSPWPSGGAGGRGLFF. CDR3 DNA sequence: TGTGCCAGCAGCCCGTGGCCAAGCGGAGGGGCGGGGGGTCGCGGGTTGTTCTTC.

This clone was counted at least ten times. The J gene is TRBJ1-4, the V gene TRBV14; D is ambiguous. CDR1 SGHDN and CDR2 FVKESK come from the germline V gene. V was clipped by 2 bases and J by 0 bases, with 7 bases between them. The CDR3 totals 15 residues. The CDR3 is CASSQFGATNEKLFF. In DNA form, the CDR3 reads TGTGCCAGCAGCCAATTCGGGGCAACTAATGAAAAACTGTTTTTT.

The genes are TRBV29-1 and TRBJ1-2; TRBD1 agrees at 7 bases. CDR3 length equals 17 residues. The germline V gene has CDR1 SQVTM and CDR2 ANQGSEA. Trimming removed 7 bases from V and 4 bases from J; junction bases left unmatched: 21. CDR3 residues: CSGEPRDSPAGSYGYTF. CDR3 DNA sequence: TGCAGCGGAGAACCGAGGGACAGCCCAGCCGGTAGCTATGGCTACACCTTC.

On this clone itself: Its ends do not fully match the called genes, so a read error is possible. The chain links TRBV4-1 to TRBJ1-1, with a tentative D call TRBD1 (6 bases). The CDR3 covers 15 residues. Germline assignment: CDR1 MGHRA and CDR2 YSYEKL. CDR3 DNA: TGCGCCAGCACCCAAAGGGGGGGCCCCTCAAATGAAGCTTTCTTT. This translates into CASTQRGGPSNEAFF.

CDR3 residues: CASSTGMEQFF. The CDR3, as DNA: TGTGCCAGCAGCACAGGGATGGAGCAGTTCTTC. The chain carries TRBV9 and TRBJ2-1; TRBD1 is a possible D gene (6 bases). This CDR3 spans 11 amino acids. With 4 bases removed from V and 10 bases from J, the gap between germline ends came to 9 bases. In germline, CDR1 is SGDLS, CDR2 YYNGEE.

The chain has TRBV19 and TRBJ2-1; TRBD2 agrees at 11 bases. The CDR3 sequence is 16 residues long. The germline CDR1 and CDR2 sequences are LNHDA and SQIVND (reference sequence). The ends lost 9 bases at V and 6 bases at J; junction bases unmatched: 13. The CDR3 coding sequence is TGTGCCAGCAGCCTCATAGCGGGGGGGCTTGGCAATGAGCAGTTCTTC. It codes for CASSLIAGGLGNEQFF.

V and J are TRBV29-1 and TRBJ2-2; 13 positions match TRBD2. The CDR3 runs to 15 residues. Germline values: CDR1 SQVTM, CDR2 ANQGSEA. Trimming took 5 bases from V and 6 from J; bases not matched to a gene: 6. The CDR3 DNA is TGCAGCGTTCTTGGACTAGCGGGGGAGGCCGGGGAGCTGTTTTTT. This translates into CSVLGLAGEAGELFF.

The CDR3 reads CASTWAGTYNEQFF. The DNA of the CDR3 is TGTGCCAGTACATGGGCGGGGACTTACAATGAGCAGTTCTTC. The chain has TRBV7-9 and TRBJ2-1, with D perhaps matching TRBD2 (6 bases). This CDR3 has 14 residues. Germline V lookup: CDR1 SEHNR, CDR2 FQNEAQ (reference sequence). V lost 9 bases, J lost 4 bases, and 16 bases lay in between.

This clone was found a few times. The V gene is TRBV6-1, the J gene TRBJ1-2; TRBD1 aligns across 7 bases. J gave up 4 bases and V 4 bases, and 15 bases lay outside the gene matches. This CDR3 comprises 17 residues. Germline loops: CDR1 MNHNS, CDR2 SASEGT. Here the CDR3 DNA reads TGTGCCAGCAGTGCAGACTTATTTACTGGACAGGTCTATGGCTACACCTTC. The encoded protein is CASSADLFTGQVYGYTF.

This sequence joins TRBV9 and TRBJ2-3; 7 bases fit TRBD1. The germline V gene encodes CDR1 SGDLS and CDR2 YYNGEE. The trim removed 3 bases at V and 3 bases at J, leaving 10 bases unmatched. This CDR3 has 16 amino acids. The CDR3 coding sequence is TGTGCCAGCAGCGACGGGACAGCGTCGACAACAGATACGCAGTATTTT. This translates into CASSDGTASTTDTQYF.